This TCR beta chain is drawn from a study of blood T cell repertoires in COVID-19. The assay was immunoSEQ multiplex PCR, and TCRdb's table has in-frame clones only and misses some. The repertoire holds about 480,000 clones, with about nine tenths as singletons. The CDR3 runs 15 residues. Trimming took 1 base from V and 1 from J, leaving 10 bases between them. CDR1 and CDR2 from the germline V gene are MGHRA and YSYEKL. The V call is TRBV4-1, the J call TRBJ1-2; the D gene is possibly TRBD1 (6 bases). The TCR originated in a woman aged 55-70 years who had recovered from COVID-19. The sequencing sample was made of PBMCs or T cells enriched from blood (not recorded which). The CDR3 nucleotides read TGCGCCAGCAGCCAAGGGACAGCTGGTAACTATGGCTACACCTTC. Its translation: CASSQGTAGNYGYTF.